This T cell receptor (beta chain) emerged from a study of CD8+CD57+ T cells in acquired aplastic anemia (dated 2018 in TCRdb). Background for the entire study: Extracted DNA from sorted CD4+ and CD8+ cells averaged approximately 3 ug, ranging from about 0.17 to 27.4 ug. CD8+CD57+ expansion was defined as frequency above the mean frequency observed in healthy subjects.

After removal of 0 bases from V and 4 bases from J, the junction retains 5 bases not matched to a gene. Spanning cysteine to phenylalanine, the CDR3 consists of 15 amino acids. Left in the record is the CDR3 DNA by itself, 45 bases read in frame from the first base. CDR1 LNHNV and CDR2 YYDKDF were looked up in the germline V gene (reference sequence). Flow cytometry had shown CD8+CD57+ cell expansion in the patients selected for sequencing. Every patient had a diagnosis of severe acquired aplastic anemia based on International Study of Aplastic Anemia and Agranulocytosis and Camitta criteria. No therapy had been received by the patients at the time of blood sampling. In the study, sorted CD4+ and CD8+ blood T cells from patients with severe aplastic anemia and from healthy subjects underwent deep sequencing of TCR repertoires. Patients were enrolled under clinicaltrials.gov protocols 00001620, 01623167, 00001397, 00071045, 00081523 and 00961064 in the USA. Ficoll-Paque density gradient centrifugation was used to isolate peripheral blood mononuclear cells. Before DNA was extracted, CD4+ and CD8+ T cells were sorted using either FACS or magnetic beads.

TCR beta VDJ combination and CDR3 sequence profiling used genomic DNA as the template. An Illumina HiSeq 2000 was used for TCR repertoire sequencing. The authors' analysis ran thus. TRBV/TRBJ rearrangement plots, CDR3 size and DJ length profiles, and Simpson's diversity index were used to evaluate the repertoires. The most abundant DNA sequence in the deep sequencing data was defined as the immunodominant clone. CDR3 amino acid sequences were screened for sharing across subjects and compared with published repertoires and the VDJdb database. TCRdb reprocessing: public reads trimmed at Q25 with fastp, clones called with MiXCR, in-frame beta chains kept. CDR3 protein sequences are deduplicated, and each keeps its most common genes and DNA. The V and J calls shown here were made by TCRdb, not taken from the authors' results. A total of roughly 200,000 distinct CDR3 sequences appear in this sample, less than 65% of them only once. About 42% of the sample lies in the top ten.

As concerns this clonotype: Its specific antigen is unknown. It has no much larger one-base neighbor in the sample; base qualities were not kept.

Summary of the overall study and its limitations: Between patients and healthy controls, no significant difference in CD8+ Simpson's diversity was found (P=0.060). About 29 CD8+ CDR3 sequences were found to be shared between patients and controls, but these sequences appeared to be highly expressed in patients and within the immunodominant clones of the patients.

This TCR came from a human donor with aplastic anemia. The V gene is TRBV15 and the J gene is TRBJ1-2, with 7 junctional bases fitting TRBD1. Sequenced: sorted CD4+, CD8+, or CD8+CD57+ T cells (not recorded which) from PBMCs. The nucleotide sequence is given as TGTGCCACCAGCAGAGATGGGACAGTTTTCTATGGCTACACCTTC. Its amino acids are CATSRDGTVFYGYTF.